A selection of T cell receptor beta chains follows, all from one sample in a study of OX40 agonist ivuxolimab in advanced cancers. Clones were sequenced by immunoSEQ multiplex PCR, and TCRdb holds only the in-frame ones, with some missing. The sample consists of tens of thousands of clones, 75% to 95% of them appearing once. Sequencing used CD4+ or CD8+ T cells sorted from blood, obtained in a trial of the OX40 agonist ivuxolimab. The source is an adult with an advanced solid tumor such as melanoma, head and neck, liver or kidney cancer. Each CDR3 is given with its conserved first and last residue. Fields, in order: clone size, D gene, J gene, V gene, CDR3 DNA, CDR3 protein. D genes are given only for firm matches. The listing skips clone size in some rows; elsewhere it reads once, few, many or a size class.

clone_size: NA; d_call: TRBD2; j_call: TRBJ2-1; v_call: TRBV5-1; cdr3_nt: TGCGCCAGCAGCTCATGGACTAGCGGGAGATCTGGGAATGAGCAGTTCTTC; cdr3_aa: CASSSWTSGRSGNEQFF
clone_size: NA; d_call: TRBD1; j_call: TRBJ1-1; v_call: TRBV6-5; cdr3_nt: TGTGCCAGCAGGGGGAGGGGGCTCGCTTTCTTT; cdr3_aa: CASRGRGLAFF
clone_size: once; d_call: NA; j_call: TRBJ1-6; v_call: TRBV5-6; cdr3_nt: TGTGCCAGCAGCTTGGCTCAGGGAGTGAATTCACCCCTCCACTTT; cdr3_aa: CASSLAQGVNSPLHF
clone_size: NA; d_call: NA; j_call: TRBJ2-1; v_call: TRBV30; cdr3_nt: TGTGCCTGGAGCCTTAACGGCTACAATGAGCAGTTCTTC; cdr3_aa: CAWSLNGYNEQFF
clone_size: NA; d_call: TRBD2; j_call: TRBJ2-2; v_call: TRBV7-2; cdr3_nt: TGTGCCAGCAGCATGTTCCCTAGCGGTAACACCGGGGAGCTGTTTTTT; cdr3_aa: CASSMFPSGNTGELFF
clone_size: NA; d_call: NA; j_call: TRBJ1-5; v_call: TRBV25-1; cdr3_nt: TGTGCCAGCAGGGGTGGCGGATATAGCAATCAGCCCCAGCATTTT; cdr3_aa: CASRGGGYSNQPQHF
clone_size: few; d_call: NA; j_call: TRBJ2-4; v_call: TRBV30; cdr3_nt: TGTGCCTGGACTTCTGAGCTAGTAAACATTCAGTACTTC; cdr3_aa: CAWTSELVNIQYF
clone_size: NA; d_call: TRBD1; j_call: TRBJ2-5; v_call: TRBV18; cdr3_nt: TGTGCCAGCTCACCACCGACAGGGTTGACGGAGACCCAGTACTTC; cdr3_aa: CASSPPTGLTETQYF
clone_size: NA; d_call: TRBD2; j_call: TRBJ2-7; v_call: TRBV19; cdr3_nt: TGTGCCAGTAGTATAGCACGGGAGGGCGAGCAGTACTTC; cdr3_aa: CASSIAREGEQYF
clone_size: NA; d_call: NA; j_call: TRBJ2-1; v_call: TRBV10-3; cdr3_nt: TGTGCCATCAAGGAGAGTGGCGGGGACAATGAGCAGTTCTTC; cdr3_aa: CAIKESGGDNEQFF
clone_size: once; d_call: TRBD2; j_call: TRBJ2-7; v_call: TRBV5-1; cdr3_nt: TGCGCCAGCAGCTTGTCGGGAGGGGAAGCCTACGAGCAGTACTTC; cdr3_aa: CASSLSGGEAYEQYF
clone_size: once; d_call: NA; j_call: TRBJ2-7; v_call: TRBV11-2; cdr3_nt: TGTGCCAGCAGCACACAGGAGTACGAGCAGTACTTC; cdr3_aa: CASSTQEYEQYF
clone_size: NA; d_call: TRBD1; j_call: TRBJ2-1; v_call: TRBV10-3; cdr3_nt: TGTGCCATCAGTGAGGACAGGGGGCTCGAGCAGTTCTTC; cdr3_aa: CAISEDRGLEQFF
clone_size: NA; d_call: TRBD1; j_call: TRBJ2-2; v_call: TRBV2; cdr3_nt: TGTGCCACCACGGACAGGGCGGGGACCGGGGAGCTGTTTTTT; cdr3_aa: CATTDRAGTGELFF
clone_size: NA; d_call: NA; j_call: TRBJ2-2; v_call: TRBV2; cdr3_nt: TGTGCCAGCAGTGTTTCAGCGAACACCGGGGAGCTGTTTTTT; cdr3_aa: CASSVSANTGELFF
clone_size: NA; d_call: NA; j_call: TRBJ2-1; v_call: TRBV9; cdr3_nt: TGTGCCAGCAGCGTTATAGTGGGAGGGGGCGAGCAGTTCTTC; cdr3_aa: CASSVIVGGGEQFF
clone_size: NA; d_call: NA; j_call: TRBJ2-5; v_call: TRBV5-1; cdr3_nt: TGCGCCAGCAGCTTGGCCCTGGCAGGGCAAGAGACCCAGTACTTC; cdr3_aa: CASSLALAGQETQYF
clone_size: NA; d_call: TRBD1; j_call: TRBJ2-7; v_call: TRBV28; cdr3_nt: TGTGCCAGCAGTTCGGGACAGGGCTACGAGCAGTACTTC; cdr3_aa: CASSSGQGYEQYF
clone_size: NA; d_call: NA; j_call: TRBJ1-5; v_call: TRBV19; cdr3_nt: TGTGCCAGTAGTATATTGGAGAATCAGCCCCAGCATTTT; cdr3_aa: CASSILENQPQHF
clone_size: few; d_call: NA; j_call: TRBJ1-2; v_call: TRBV6-5; cdr3_nt: TGTGCCAGCAGTTACGCGCTTACAGGGCGCGGGCATGGCTACACCTTC; cdr3_aa: CASSYALTGRGHGYTF
clone_size: NA; d_call: NA; j_call: TRBJ2-2; v_call: TRBV15; cdr3_nt: TGTGCCACCAGCAGAGATTGGAAGGGGGAGCTGTTTTTT; cdr3_aa: CATSRDWKGELFF
clone_size: NA; d_call: TRBD2; j_call: TRBJ2-1; v_call: TRBV9; cdr3_nt: TGTGCCAGCAGCGCCAGACTAGCGGGAGGACCCTCTTCCTACAATGAGCAGTTCTTC; cdr3_aa: CASSARLAGGPSSYNEQFF
clone_size: NA; d_call: TRBD2; j_call: TRBJ2-3; v_call: TRBV7-8; cdr3_nt: TGTGCCAGCAGCAGGCGAGGCGCGGGAGTATTAGCAGATACGCAGTATTTT; cdr3_aa: CASSRRGAGVLADTQYF
clone_size: NA; d_call: NA; j_call: TRBJ1-2; v_call: TRBV28; cdr3_nt: TGTGCCAGCAGCTATAGGCGTGGCTACACCTTC; cdr3_aa: CASSYRRGYTF
clone_size: NA; d_call: TRBD2; j_call: TRBJ2-2; v_call: TRBV7-2; cdr3_nt: TGTGCCAGCAGCTCCCCGGGACTAGCGGGATTAAACACCGGGGAGCTGTTTTTT; cdr3_aa: CASSSPGLAGLNTGELFF
clone_size: once; d_call: NA; j_call: TRBJ2-5; v_call: TRBV25-1; cdr3_nt: TGTGCCAGCAGTGAAATCGACAGCTACCAAGAGACCCAGTACTTC; cdr3_aa: CASSEIDSYQETQYF
clone_size: NA; d_call: NA; j_call: TRBJ2-2; v_call: TRBV27; cdr3_nt: TGTGCCAGCAGTCCGCTATCGAGCGGGAACACCGGGGAGCTGTTTTTT; cdr3_aa: CASSPLSSGNTGELFF
clone_size: NA; d_call: TRBD2; j_call: TRBJ2-7; v_call: TRBV18; cdr3_nt: TGTGCCAGCTCACGGGAGGGGCACTCCTACGAGCAGTACTTC; cdr3_aa: CASSREGHSYEQYF
clone_size: NA; d_call: NA; j_call: TRBJ2-3; v_call: TRBV5-1; cdr3_nt: TGCGCCAGCAGCTTGAGTCAGACAGATACGCAGTATTTT; cdr3_aa: CASSLSQTDTQYF
clone_size: NA; d_call: NA; j_call: TRBJ1-1; v_call: TRBV19; cdr3_nt: TGTGCCAGTAAAAGGAAAACCCAGGGGAGAGCTTTCTTT; cdr3_aa: CASKRKTQGRAFF
clone_size: NA; d_call: NA; j_call: TRBJ2-1; v_call: TRBV25-1; cdr3_nt: TGTGCCAGCACGGGCAGGCCCAACCACAATGAGCAGTTCTTC; cdr3_aa: CASTGRPNHNEQFF
clone_size: NA; d_call: TRBD2; j_call: TRBJ2-1; v_call: TRBV11-2; cdr3_nt: TGTGCCAGCAGCTCCGTTACTAGCGGGAGGATCCATGAGCAGTTCTTC; cdr3_aa: CASSSVTSGRIHEQFF
clone_size: medium-sized; d_call: NA; j_call: TRBJ2-2; v_call: TRBV2; cdr3_nt: TGTGCCAGCAATCCAGCCCCCATTGGGGAGCTGTTTTTT; cdr3_aa: CASNPAPIGELFF
clone_size: NA; d_call: NA; j_call: TRBJ2-2; v_call: TRBV11-2; cdr3_nt: TGTGCCAGCAGCTTCAGGGGGGGGACCGGGGAGCTGTTTTTT; cdr3_aa: CASSFRGGTGELFF
clone_size: NA; d_call: NA; j_call: TRBJ2-3; v_call: TRBV6-5; cdr3_nt: TGTGCCAGCAGTCACCAGACCACAGATACGCAGTATTTT; cdr3_aa: CASSHQTTDTQYF
clone_size: NA; d_call: TRBD2; j_call: TRBJ2-7; v_call: TRBV28; cdr3_nt: TGTGCCAGCAGCCCGAGAAAAGCGGGAGGTCTGTACGAGCAGTACTTC; cdr3_aa: CASSPRKAGGLYEQYF
clone_size: NA; d_call: TRBD1; j_call: TRBJ1-2; v_call: TRBV27; cdr3_nt: TGTGCCAGCAGGAAGGGGACAGGGGCTAACTATGGCTACACCTTC; cdr3_aa: CASRKGTGANYGYTF
clone_size: NA; d_call: TRBD2; j_call: TRBJ2-7; v_call: TRBV11-2; cdr3_nt: TGTGCCAGCAGCCGGGCGGCTAGCGGGAGCTCCGAGCAGTACTTC; cdr3_aa: CASSRAASGSSEQYF
clone_size: NA; d_call: NA; j_call: TRBJ2-5; v_call: TRBV4-1; cdr3_nt: TGCGCCAGCAGCCGTGGGCCTCTAGAGACCCAGTACTTC; cdr3_aa: CASSRGPLETQYF
clone_size: NA; d_call: NA; j_call: TRBJ1-5; v_call: TRBV6-1; cdr3_nt: TGTGCCAGCGTGGGGTGGAATAGCAATCAGCCCCAGCATTTT; cdr3_aa: CASVGWNSNQPQHF
clone_size: NA; d_call: NA; j_call: TRBJ1-5; v_call: TRBV2; cdr3_nt: TGTGCCAGCAGTGCAACCCAGGGAATCAGTCAGCCCCAGCATTTT; cdr3_aa: CASSATQGISQPQHF
clone_size: NA; d_call: TRBD1; j_call: TRBJ1-4; v_call: TRBV28; cdr3_nt: TGTGCCAGTAGGGGACAGGGGGGTTCTAATGAAAAACTGTTTTTT; cdr3_aa: CASRGQGGSNEKLFF